This T cell receptor (beta chain) was found in a study of T-cell memory formation after mild COVID-19 (dated by TCRdb to the early 2020s). Regarding the complete study: TCR sequence clusters from the two donors were largely donor specific. Two young, previously healthy adult volunteers, one female and one male, were included in the cohort. In a couple of donors, T-cell clones that expanded and contracted after mild COVID-19 were followed by sequencing TCRalpha and TCRbeta repertoires longitudinally. Summary of the overall study and its limitations: Contracting CD4+ clones turned up mainly in the CM and EM memory subsets, whereas EMRA was where CD8+ clones were enriched. From day 15 to 85, contracting clones showed balanced CD4/CD8 phenotypes, whereas a second wave of clones that expanded from day 15 to 37 leaned towards CD4+. The study included only a couple of mild cases, and larger cohorts that include severe cases with pre-infection samples were judged to be necessary. Some responding clones were detected in pre-infection memory, suggesting pre-existing cross-reactive memory T cells joined the SARS-CoV-2 response. The second-wave clones that peaked on day 37 were not confirmed to be SARS-CoV-2 specific.

PBMCs were isolated by Ficoll-Paque density gradient centrifugation. These reads were obtained on an Illumina NovaSeq 6000. Using 5'RACE with constant-segment primers, TCRalpha and TCRbeta cDNA libraries were constructed, with sample barcodes and unique molecular identifiers added in the process. RNA was extracted from every sample with Trizol reagent. Library amplification was performed in two PCR steps, and a second sample barcode and Illumina TruSeq adapters were introduced in the second step. Libraries were sequenced on an Illumina NovaSeq with 2 x 150 bp paired-end reads. The source study handled its data this way. Reads were demultiplexed and collapsed into UMI-guided consensus sequences with migec v1.2.7. Using mixcr v2.1.11, UMI consensuses were aligned to TRA and TRB V and J templates and then assembled into clonotypes. A clonotype was counted as expanded or contracted only when both edgeR and NoisET called the clonotype significant, with the noise models trained on biological replicates. For edgeR calls, the thresholds were a false discovery rate-adjusted p below 0.01 and a log2 fold-change of 1. As an exploratory analysis of dynamics, max-normalized trajectories of the 1000 most abundant clonotypes were examined with PCA combined with hierarchical clustering. Each responding clone was given a CD4 or CD8 phenotype based on the CD4+ and CD8+ repertoires, which had been sequenced separately. Starting from the raw public reads, TCRdb applied fastp trimming at Q25, assembled clones with MiXCR and retained in-frame beta chains. Each record represents a unique CDR3 protein, reported with the most common genes and DNA among its rows. It is TCRdb's table, rather than the study itself, that gives the V and J calls and clone size. In all, the sample holds 550,000 to 600,000 distinct CDR3 sequences, and roughly 17% of those were seen once. The ten largest account for roughly 7.7% of the sample.

The CDR3 goes from the cysteine to the phenylalanine over 17 residues. This entry keeps only the CDR3 DNA: 51 bases, framed from base 1. Trimming removed 4 bases from V and 2 bases from J; the gene matches leave 11 bases unexplained. This clonotype has just a few counts. Its target antigen remains unknown. There are no base qualities to consult, and no much larger clone falls within one base. Recombination joined TRBV12-3 or TRBV12-4 with TRBJ1-3, with 7 junctional bases fitting TRBD1. This clonotype was sampled from an adult woman who had mild COVID-19 (a few samples of this study predate the infection). The sample titles of this study are shuffled in the database, so cell type and time point are left out; the donor was told from shared clones. Sequencing was performed on PBMCs or a T cell subset sorted from them (not recorded which). The CDR3 region: CASSYGGTAGAGNTIYF. The nucleotide sequence reads TGTGCCAGCAGTTATGGCGGGACAGCGGGAGCTGGAAACACCATATATTTT.